This T cell receptor beta chain comes out of a study of radiation and T cells in renal cell carcinoma. TCRdb keeps only in-frame clones here, not all; method: immunoSEQ multiplex PCR. This table has about 150,000 clones, approximately 88% appearing once. Indicated time point: blood 2 weeks post-SBRT. Specified treatment: 15 Gy SBRT to primary tumor, nephrectomy 4 weeks later. The tumor was a clear cell renal cell carcinoma. With 6 bases clipped from V and 5 bases from J, the junction kept 13 bases outside the gene matches. The CDR3 has 16 amino acids. Germline values: CDR1 SGHDT, CDR2 YYEEEE. The TCR was taken from a woman aged 45-65 years with renal cell carcinoma. The sequencing here drew on blood, taken from a patient whose treatment included radiotherapy and nephrectomy. The gene calls are TRBV5-6 and TRBJ2-5; TRBD1 matches at 10 bases. CDR3 protein: CASTPPRTGGMETQYF. CDR3 nucleotide sequence: TGTGCCAGCACCCCCCCTCGGACAGGGGGTATGGAGACCCAGTACTTC.